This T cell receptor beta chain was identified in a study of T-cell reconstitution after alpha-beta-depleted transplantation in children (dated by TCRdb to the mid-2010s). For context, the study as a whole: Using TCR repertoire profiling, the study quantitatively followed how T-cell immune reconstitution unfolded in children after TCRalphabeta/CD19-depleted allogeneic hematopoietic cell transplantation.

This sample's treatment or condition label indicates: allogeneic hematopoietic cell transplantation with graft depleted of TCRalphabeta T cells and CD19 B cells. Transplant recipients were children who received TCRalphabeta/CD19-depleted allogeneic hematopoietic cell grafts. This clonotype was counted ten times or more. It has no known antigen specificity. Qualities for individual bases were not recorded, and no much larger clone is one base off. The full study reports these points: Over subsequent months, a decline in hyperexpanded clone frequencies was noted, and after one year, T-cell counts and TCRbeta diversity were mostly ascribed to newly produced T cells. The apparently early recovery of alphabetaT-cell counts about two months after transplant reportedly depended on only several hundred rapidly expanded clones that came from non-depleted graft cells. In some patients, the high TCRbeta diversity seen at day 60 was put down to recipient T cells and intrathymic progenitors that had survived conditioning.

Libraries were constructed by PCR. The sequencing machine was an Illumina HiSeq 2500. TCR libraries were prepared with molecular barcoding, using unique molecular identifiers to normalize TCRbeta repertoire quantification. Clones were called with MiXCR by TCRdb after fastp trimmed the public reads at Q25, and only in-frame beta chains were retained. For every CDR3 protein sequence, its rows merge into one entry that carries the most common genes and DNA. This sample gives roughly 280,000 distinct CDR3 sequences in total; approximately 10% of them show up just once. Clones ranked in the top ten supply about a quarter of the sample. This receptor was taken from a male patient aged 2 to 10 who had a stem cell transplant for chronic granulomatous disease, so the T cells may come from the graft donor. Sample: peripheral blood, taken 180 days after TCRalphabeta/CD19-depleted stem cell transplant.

The CDR3 region: CASRKNVGGTDTQYF. The bases read TGTGCCAGCAGAAAAAACGTGGGGGGCACAGATACGCAGTATTTT. The chain is made from TRBV7-8 and TRBJ2-3; the D gene assignment is perhaps TRBD1 or TRBD2, with each matching 5 bases. Based on the germline V gene, the CDR1 and CDR2 sequences are SGHVS and FQNEAQ. V is reduced by 6 bases and J by 1 base, leaving a spacing of 14 bases between them. The CDR3 sequence holds 15 residues, the cysteine and phenylalanine included. The retained sequence is limited to the CDR3, 45 bases, with the frame set at the first base.